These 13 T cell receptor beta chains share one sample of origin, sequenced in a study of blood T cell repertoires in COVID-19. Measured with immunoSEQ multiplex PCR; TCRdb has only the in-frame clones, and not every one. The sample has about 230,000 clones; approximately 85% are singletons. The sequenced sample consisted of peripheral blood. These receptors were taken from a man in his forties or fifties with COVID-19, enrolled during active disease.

The CDR3 DNA reads as TGTGCCAGCAGGGGACTGAGTAATGAAAAACTGTTTTTT. Protein: CASRGLSNEKLFF. The chain has TRBV3-1 (or the pseudogene TRBV3-2) and TRBJ1-4; D is perhaps TRBD1 (5 bases). V was pared by 6 bases and J by 4 bases, with 9 bases between. This CDR3 spans 13 amino acids. In germline, CDR1 is LGHDT, CDR2 YNNKEL (reference sequence).

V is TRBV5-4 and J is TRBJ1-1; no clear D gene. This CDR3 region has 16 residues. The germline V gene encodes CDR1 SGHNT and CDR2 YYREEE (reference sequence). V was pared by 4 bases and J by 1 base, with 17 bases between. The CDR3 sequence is CASSRGPPAGNTEAFF. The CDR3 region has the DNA TGTGCCAGCAGCCGGGGTCCCCCGGCTGGGAACACTGAAGCTTTCTTT.

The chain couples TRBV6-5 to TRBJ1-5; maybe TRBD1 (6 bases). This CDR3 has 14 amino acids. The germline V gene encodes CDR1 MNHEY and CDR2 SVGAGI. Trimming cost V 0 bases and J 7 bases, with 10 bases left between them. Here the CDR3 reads CASSYSGGWQPQHF. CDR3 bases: TGTGCCAGCAGTTACTCTGGGGGCTGGCAGCCCCAGCATTTT.

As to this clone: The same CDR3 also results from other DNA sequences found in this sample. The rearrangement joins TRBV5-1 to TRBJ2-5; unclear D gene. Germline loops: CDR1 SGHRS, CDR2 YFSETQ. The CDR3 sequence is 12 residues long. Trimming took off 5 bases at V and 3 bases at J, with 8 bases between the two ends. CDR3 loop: CASSGGEETQYF. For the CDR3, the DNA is TGCGCCAGCAGTGGTGGAGAAGAGACCCAGTACTTC.

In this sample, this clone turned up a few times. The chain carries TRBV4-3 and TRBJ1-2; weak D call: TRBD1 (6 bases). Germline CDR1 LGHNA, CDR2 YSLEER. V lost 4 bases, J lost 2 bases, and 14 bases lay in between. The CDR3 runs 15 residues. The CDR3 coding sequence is TGCGCCAGCAGCCCACACGGGACACAGAACTATGGCTACACCTTC. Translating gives CASSPHGTQNYGYTF.

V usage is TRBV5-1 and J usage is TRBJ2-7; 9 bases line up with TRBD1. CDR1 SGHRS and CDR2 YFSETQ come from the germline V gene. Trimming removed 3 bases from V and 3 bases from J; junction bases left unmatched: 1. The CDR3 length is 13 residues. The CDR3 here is CASSWDRDYEQYF. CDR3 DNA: TGCGCCAGCAGCTGGGACAGGGACTACGAGCAGTACTTC.

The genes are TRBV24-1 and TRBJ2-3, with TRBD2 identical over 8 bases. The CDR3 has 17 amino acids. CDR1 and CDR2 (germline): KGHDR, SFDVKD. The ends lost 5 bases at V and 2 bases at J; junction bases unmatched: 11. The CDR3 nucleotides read TGTGCCACCAGTGCCCAATCGGGGGGGGCGATCACAGATACGCAGTATTTT. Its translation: CATSAQSGGAITDTQYF.

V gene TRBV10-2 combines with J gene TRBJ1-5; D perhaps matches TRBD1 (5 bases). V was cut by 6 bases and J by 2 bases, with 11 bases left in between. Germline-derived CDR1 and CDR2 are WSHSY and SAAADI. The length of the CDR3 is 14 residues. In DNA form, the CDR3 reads TGCGCCAGCAGCCCCAGGGTTGGCAATCAGCCCCAGCATTTT. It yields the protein CASSPRVGNQPQHF.

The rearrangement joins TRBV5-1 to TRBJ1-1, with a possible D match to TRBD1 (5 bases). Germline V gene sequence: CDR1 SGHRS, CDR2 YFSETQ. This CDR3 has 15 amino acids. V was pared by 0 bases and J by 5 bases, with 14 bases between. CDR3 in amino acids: CASSLEGQGSTEAFF. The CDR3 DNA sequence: TGCGCCAGCAGCTTGGAGGGTCAGGGAAGTACTGAAGCTTTCTTT.

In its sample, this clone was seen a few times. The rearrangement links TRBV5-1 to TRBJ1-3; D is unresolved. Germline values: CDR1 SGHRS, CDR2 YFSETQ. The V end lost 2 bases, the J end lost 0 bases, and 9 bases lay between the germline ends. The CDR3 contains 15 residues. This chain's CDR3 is CASSLALSSGNTIYF. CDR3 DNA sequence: TGCGCCAGCAGCTTAGCCTTGAGCTCTGGAAACACCATATATTTT. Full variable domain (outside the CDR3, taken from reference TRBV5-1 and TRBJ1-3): KAGVTQTPRYLIKTRGQQVTLSCSPISGHRSVSWYQQTPGQGLQFLFEYFSETQRNKGNFPGRFSGRQFSNSRSEMNVSTLELGDSALYLCASSLALSSGNTIYFGEGSWLTVV.

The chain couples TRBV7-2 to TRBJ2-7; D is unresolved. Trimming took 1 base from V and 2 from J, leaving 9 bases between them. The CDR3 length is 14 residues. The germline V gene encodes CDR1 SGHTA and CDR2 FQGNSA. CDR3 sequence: CASSLVLTTYEQYF. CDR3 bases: TGTGCCAGCAGCTTAGTTTTGACAACCTACGAGCAGTACTTC.

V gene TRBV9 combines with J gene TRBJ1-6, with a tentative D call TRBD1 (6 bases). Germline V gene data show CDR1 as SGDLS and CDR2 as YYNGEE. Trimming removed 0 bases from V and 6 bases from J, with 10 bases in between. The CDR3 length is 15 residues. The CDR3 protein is CASSVGGGSNSPLHF. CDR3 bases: TGTGCCAGCAGCGTAGGGGGGGGCTCTAATTCACCCCTCCACTTT. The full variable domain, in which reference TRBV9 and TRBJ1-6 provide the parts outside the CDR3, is DSGVTQTPKHLITATGQRVTLRCSPRSGDLSVYWYQQSLDQGLQFLIQYYNGEERAKGNILERFSAQQFPDLHSELNLSSLELGDSALYFCASSVGGGSNSPLHFGNGTRLTVT.

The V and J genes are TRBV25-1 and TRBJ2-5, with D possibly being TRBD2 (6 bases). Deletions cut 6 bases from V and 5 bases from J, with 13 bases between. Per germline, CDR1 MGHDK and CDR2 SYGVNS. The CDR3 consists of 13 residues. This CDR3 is CASRGSGGETQYF. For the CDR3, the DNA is TGTGCCAGCAGGGGCAGCGGAGGGGAGACCCAGTACTTC.